These T cell receptor beta chains were read from a single sample in a study of CD8 T cells in ankylosing spondylitis. MiXCR was run by TCRdb on the 5' RACE reads, yielding one entry per CDR3 protein. The table shows fewer than 130,000 distinct CDR3 sequences, with 20% to 30% occurring only once. The sequencing sample was made of synovial fluid, either unsorted or a sorted T cell fraction (not recorded which). Receptor source: a male donor with ankylosing spondylitis. CDR3s leave out the opening cysteine and the closing phenylalanine or tryptophan.

v_call cdr3_aa
TRBV20-1 SARKVGRPTGELF
TRBV15 ATSSPYRVAGANVLT
TRBV14 ASSHFGLAGFQNTGELF
TRBV9 ASSIGTSEETQY
TRBV29-1 SVDPGQGFAF
TRBV24-1 ATSELKGGGLDEQF
TRBV13 ASSPGTGFRYEQF
TRBV10-3 AIRTGSMSSTDTQY
TRBV6-1 ASSSFTDTQY
TRBV5-1 ASRGGTNTGELF
TRBV7-7 ASGTGLAGELF
TRBV7-9 ASSIQGDIQY
TRBV7-2 ASSLAGDRVGNIQY
TRBV5-1 ASSFSTGNEQY
TRBV2 ARDSGTPGGEQY
TRBV5-1 ASSLGDREPNEQY
TRBV6-5 ASSYGRVVLASGELF
TRBV20-1 SARDSGRSYNSPLH
TRBV12-3/TRBV12-4 ASSWRLAESSYNEQF
TRBV5-1 ASSPQWQETQY
TRBV12-3/TRBV12-4 ASSLAGHGNTEAF
TRBV13 ASSFSGRRDGTEAF
TRBV7-7 ASSLTGADTQY
TRBV20-1 SAKTSGRITGELF
TRBV6-1 ASSEAENSPLH
TRBV28 ASSPPGQGLEKLF
TRBV10-1 ASSESGSGRETQY
TRBV5-1 ASSFPQDSGSSYEQY
TRBV5-1 ASSFPGTRETQY
TRBV12-3/TRBV12-4 ASSFGVAVYDEQF
TRBV12-3/TRBV12-4 ASRETGTNYGYT